This note documents a single T cell receptor (beta chain) sequence. TCRdb re-derived calls from the RACE reads in MiXCR, one entry per CDR3 protein. The sample has 250,000 or so distinct CDR3 sequences, about 8.6% seen once. These data originate in a study of human T cells and chemical hapten exposure. Study as a whole: Application of 0.01% DPC to the upper back was done by patch test, with a reading at 6 days.

Stated time point: pre-sensitization, week 0. Treatment in this sample: therapeutic diphenylcyclopropenone sensitization with weekly scalp DPC. Blood, whole and unfractionated, served as the source for total RNA extraction. The J segment lost 9 bases and the V segment lost 4 bases, leaving 14 bases of the junction unmatched. Per the germline V gene, CDR1 is MNHEY and CDR2 is SVGEGT. This CDR3 is built from 15 residues. The rearrangement joins TRBV6-2 or TRBV6-3 to TRBJ2-7; TRBD2 agrees at 8 bases. The sequencing here drew on whole blood, taken in connection with sensitization to the hapten diphenylcyclopropenone (DPC). The sequence was obtained from a woman between 35 and 50 years old with alopecia areata. Some clones in this sample may be carry-over from other donors' samples. The CDR3 nucleotides are TGTGCCAGCAGTTCTCCCCCGAGCGGGAGAGAGCGGCAGTACTTC. Its translation is CASSSPPSGRERQYF.